This T cell receptor (beta chain) was recorded in a study of blood T cells in healthy people across ages. Broader study findings: Relative to aged donors, long-lived donors carried more naive CD4+ cells and displayed higher diversity.

Total RNA extracted from each sample amounted to at least 5 micrograms. This CDR3 comprises 15 residues. CDR1 SGHRS and CDR2 YFSETQ come from the germline V gene. V lost 0 bases, J lost 5 bases, and 3 bases stayed unmatched. A second about 7 to 11 cycle PCR used barcoded and J-beta primers. Via MiXCR, TCRdb re-called the 5' RACE reads, giving one row per CDR3 protein. Of 630,000 or so distinct CDR3 sequences listed, 32% were seen once; the top ten hold 15%. Details on this clonotype: The antigen is not known.

Sample: blood. This TCR was sampled from a woman older than 75 in good health. The genes are TRBV5-1 and TRBJ2-3, with TRBD1 matching over 10 bases. CDR3 nucleotide sequence: TGCGCCAGCAGCTTGGGACAGGGGGCGAGAGATACGCAGTATTTT. It yields the protein CASSLGQGARDTQYF.